This entry lists 17 T cell receptor beta chains sequenced from one sample in a study of regulatory T cells in long-lasting Graves disease. In building TCR beta libraries, iRepertoire HTBI primers were used together with Arm-PCR of CDR3 regions. MiXCR was run by TCRdb on the multiplex PCR reads, yielding one entry per CDR3 protein. The top ten hold around 12% of the sample, which has 550,000 to 700,000 distinct CDR3 sequences, about 16% seen once. The time point here: newly diagnosed GD, antithyroid drugs for less than 3 months. The TCR library used RNA extracted from PBMCs. These data were also filed under a second study, of T cells in Graves' hyperthyroidism and ophthalmopathy.

The source material was peripheral blood mononuclear cells (PBMCs), sampled at new diagnosis, from a patient treated with antithyroid drugs. The receptors here all came from a man aged 18 to 29 with Graves disease.

This clonotype was picked up a small number of times. V and J are TRBV7-2 and TRBJ1-1; D may be TRBD1 (6 bases). V was shortened by 1 base and J by 4 bases, with 13 bases between the two germline ends. The CDR3 loop spans 15 amino acids. Germline CDR1 is SGHTA and CDR2 is FQGNSA. The CDR3, as DNA: TGTGCCAGCAGCTTAGTGGGAGGGGGTTCCACTGAAGCTTTCTTT. Its protein is CASSLVGGGSTEAFF.

This clonotype showed up many times. The chain joins TRBV12-3 or TRBV12-4 to TRBJ2-1; possible D gene TRBD1, 6 bases. This CDR3 has 12 residues. The V and J ends lost 2 bases and 10 bases respectively, with 9 bases between them. CDR3 sequence reads: CASSLQTGEQFF. The DNA of the CDR3 is TGTGCCAGCAGTTTACAGACAGGAGAGCAGTTCTTC.

V is TRBV24-1 and J is TRBJ2-3; D possibly corresponds to TRBD1 (6 bases). This CDR3 has 14 amino acids. Per the germline V gene, CDR1 is KGHDR and CDR2 is SFDVKD. V was cut by 2 bases and J by 4 bases, with 9 bases left in between. CDR3 loop: CATSDYRVADTQYF. DNA for the CDR3: TGTGCCACCAGTGATTACAGGGTTGCAGATACGCAGTATTTT.

Regarding this clonotype: A much larger clone is a single base away; this may be a read error. The chain couples TRBV2 to TRBJ2-7, with D tentatively TRBD1 or TRBD2 (5 bases each). V was shortened by 6 bases and J by 0 bases, with 12 bases between the two germline ends. The CDR3 extends over 14 amino acids. Germline loops: CDR1 SNHLY, CDR2 FYNNEI. In nucleotides, the CDR3 is TGTGCCAGCAGAGAACGGGACGGCTCCTACGAGCAGTACTTC. Translated: CASRERDGSYEQYF.

The chain joins TRBV20-1 to TRBJ1-2; D not certain. V was pared by 5 bases and J by 8 bases, with 18 bases between. Germline V gene sequence: CDR1 DFQATT, CDR2 SNEGSKA (reference sequence). The CDR3 covers 13 residues. The chain's CDR3 is CSAVHGLSGGYTF. CDR3 DNA: TGCAGTGCTGTACACGGGCTATCAGGAGGCTACACCTTC.

A word on this clonotype: A far larger clone is one base from this, pointing to a likely read error. As the CDR3 is not closed by the conserved phenylalanine or tryptophan, this likely results from a read error. The chain uses TRBV7-9 and TRBJ2-1; 10 nucleotides line up with TRBD1. The J call could be wrong; TRBJ2-5 is a better fit for the DNA end. This CDR3 has 16 amino acids. Germline V CDR1 and CDR2: SEHNR, FQNEAQ (reference sequence). CDR3 loop: CASSLGDRGTQETQYS. CDR3 in DNA: TGTGCCAGCAGCTTAGGGGACAGGGGAACCCAAGAGACCCAGTACTCC.

This clonotype was counted between two and nine times. The genes are TRBV10-3 and TRBJ1-4; no firm D call. This CDR3 spans 12 amino acids. V was shortened by 4 bases and J by 10 bases, with 10 bases between the two germline ends. CDR1 and CDR2 from the germline V gene are ENHRY and SYGVKD. Here the CDR3 DNA reads TGTGCCATCAGTGTAGCGGGGTTAAAACTGTTTTTT. Its protein is CAISVAGLKLFF.

This clonotype was picked up many times. This chain links TRBV28 with TRBJ2-1; 11 bases match TRBD2. The germline V gene has CDR1 MDHEN and CDR2 SYDVKM. The CDR3 is 17 amino acids. Trimming removed 3 bases from V and 5 bases from J; junction bases left unmatched: 9. Here the CDR3 reads CASSLTPGTSGDNEQFF. In DNA form, the CDR3 reads TGTGCCAGCAGTTTGACCCCTGGGACTAGCGGTGACAATGAGCAGTTCTTC. Together with reference TRBV28 and TRBJ2-1, the CDR3 gives the full variable domain: DVKVTQSSRYLVKRTGEKVFLECVQDMDHENMFWYRQDPGLGLRLIYFSYDVKMKEKGDIPEGYSVSREKKERFSLILESASTNQTSMYLCASSLTPGTSGDNEQFFGPGTRLTVL.

This clonotype was counted many times. The chain carries TRBV11-2 and TRBJ1-5; no clear D. The CDR3 extends over 13 amino acids. Germline CDR1 is SGHAT and CDR2 is FQNNGV. V was clipped by 1 base and J by 5 bases, with 6 bases between them. This CDR3 is CASSLGWDQPQHF. The CDR3 region has the DNA TGTGCCAGCAGCTTAGGCTGGGATCAGCCCCAGCATTTT.

J is TRBJ2-7 and V is TRBV20-1; no reliable D call. V lost 6 bases and J lost 2, with 17 bases in between. Germline values: CDR1 DFQATT, CDR2 SNEGSKA (reference sequence). The CDR3 is 14 residues long. The CDR3 spells CSAKTRGRTYEQYF. Written as DNA, the CDR3 is TGCAGTGCGAAAACTCGAGGCAGGACCTACGAGCAGTACTTC.

In its sample, this clonotype was seen many times. The chain employs TRBV6-1 and TRBJ2-3; no firm D call. This CDR3 spans 13 amino acids. Looked up from germline, CDR1 is MNHNS and CDR2 is SASEGT. Trimming left V 5 bases short and J 4 bases short, with 10 bases between. As DNA, the CDR3 is TGTGCCAGCAGTACGTCTCCGGCAGATACGCAGTATTTT. Translated, it gives CASSTSPADTQYF.

Ten or more counts support this clonotype. The V gene is TRBV7-2, the J gene TRBJ2-5; D may match TRBD1 or TRBD2 (6 bases each). The end of the DNA is better explained by TRBJ2-1, so the J call may be wrong. CDR1 is SGHTA, CDR2 FQGNSA, per germline. The CDR3 extends over 15 amino acids. CDR3 bases: TGTGCCAGCAGCTCGGATAGCGGAAGGGGGTACGAGCAGTTCTTC. It encodes CASSSDSGRGYEQFF.

V is TRBV7-9 and J is TRBJ2-5; TRBD2 might be the D (7 bases). Trimming stripped 0 bases from V and 3 bases from J, with 14 bases between. The CDR3 consists of 16 residues. Germline values: CDR1 SEHNR, CDR2 FQNEAQ (reference sequence). CDR3 sequence: CASSLAFGEGEETQYF. CDR3 DNA sequence: TGTGCCAGCAGCTTAGCGTTCGGGGAGGGGGAAGAGACCCAGTACTTC.

The J gene is TRBJ2-5, the V gene TRBV5-1; no clear D. CDR1 SGHRS and CDR2 YFSETQ come from the germline V gene. The CDR3 length is 15 residues. Trimming removed 0 bases from V and 1 base from J, with 10 bases in between. The CDR3 spells CASSLEGGRQETQYF. CDR3 sequence (DNA): TGCGCCAGCAGCTTGGAGGGCGGCCGCCAAGAGACCCAGTACTTC.

This clonotype was detected only once. A single base separates this from a much larger clone, so it may be a read error. J is TRBJ1-1 and V is TRBV2; D uncertain. CDR1 is SNHLY and CDR2 is FYNNEI in the germline V gene. There are 14 residues in the CDR3. The CDR3 DNA reads as TGTGCCAGCAGAAACCGATTGGGCAACACTGGAGCTTTCTTT. The encoded protein is CASRNRLGNTGAFF.

This clonotype was recorded a few times. This sequence joins TRBV30 and TRBJ1-6, with D uncertain. Germline V lookup: CDR1 GTSNPN, CDR2 SVGIG (reference sequence). The CDR3 spans 15 residues. V lost 0 bases, J lost 5 bases, and 11 bases lay in between. CDR3 in DNA: TGTGCCTGGAGTGTAAAGTCTGGGAATAATTCACCCCTCCACTTT. It encodes CAWSVKSGNNSPLHF. Supplemented by reference TRBV30 and TRBJ1-6, the full variable domain reads SQTIHQWPATLVQPVGSPLSLECTVEGTSNPNLYWYRQAAGRGLQLLFYSVGIGQISSEVPQNLSASRPQDRQFILSSKKLLLSDSGFYLCAWSVKSGNNSPLHFGNGTRLTVT.

This rearrangement joins TRBV4-1 to TRBJ2-7; D is uncertain. Between the trimmed V and J ends, which lost 0 bases and 3 bases, there was a span of 6 bases. The CDR3 is 13 residues long. The germline gives CDR1 MGHRA, CDR2 YSYEKL. The CDR3 is CASSQERVYEQYF. In DNA, the CDR3 is TGCGCCAGCAGCCAAGAAAGGGTCTACGAGCAGTACTTC.